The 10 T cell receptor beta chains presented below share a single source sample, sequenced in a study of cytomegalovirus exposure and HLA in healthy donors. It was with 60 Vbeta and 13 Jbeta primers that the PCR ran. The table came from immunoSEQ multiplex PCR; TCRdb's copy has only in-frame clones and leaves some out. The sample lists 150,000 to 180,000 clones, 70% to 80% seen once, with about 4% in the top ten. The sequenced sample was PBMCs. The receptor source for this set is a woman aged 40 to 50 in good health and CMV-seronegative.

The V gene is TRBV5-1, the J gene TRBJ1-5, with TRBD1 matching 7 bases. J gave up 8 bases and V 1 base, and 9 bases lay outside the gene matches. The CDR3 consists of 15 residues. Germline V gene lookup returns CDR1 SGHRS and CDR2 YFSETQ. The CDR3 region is CASSLTGDRSKPQHF. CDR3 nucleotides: TGCGCCAGCAGCTTGACCGGGGACAGATCAAAGCCCCAGCATTTT.

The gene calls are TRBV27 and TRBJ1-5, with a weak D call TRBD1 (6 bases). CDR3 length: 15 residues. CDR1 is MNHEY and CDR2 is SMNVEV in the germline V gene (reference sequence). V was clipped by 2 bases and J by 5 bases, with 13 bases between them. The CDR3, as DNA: TGTGCCAGCAGTTTAACAGGGATGAAGGATCAGCCCCAGCATTTT. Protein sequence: CASSLTGMKDQPQHF.

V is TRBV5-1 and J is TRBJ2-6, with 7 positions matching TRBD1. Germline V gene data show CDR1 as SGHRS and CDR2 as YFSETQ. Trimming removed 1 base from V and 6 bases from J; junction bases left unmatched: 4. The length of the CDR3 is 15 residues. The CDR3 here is CASSLITGVANVLTF. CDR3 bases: TGCGCCAGCAGCTTGATTACAGGGGTGGCCAACGTCCTGACTTTC.

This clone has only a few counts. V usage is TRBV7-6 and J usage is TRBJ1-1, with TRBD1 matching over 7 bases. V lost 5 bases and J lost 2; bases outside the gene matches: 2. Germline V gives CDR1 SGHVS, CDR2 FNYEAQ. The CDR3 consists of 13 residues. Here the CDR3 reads CASSGDSNTEAFF. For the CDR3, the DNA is TGTGCCAGCAGCGGGGACAGCAACACTGAAGCTTTCTTT.

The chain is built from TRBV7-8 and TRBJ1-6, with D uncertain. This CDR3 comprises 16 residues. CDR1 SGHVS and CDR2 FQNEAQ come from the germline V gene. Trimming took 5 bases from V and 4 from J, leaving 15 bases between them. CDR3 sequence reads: CASSPDTRSYNSPLHF. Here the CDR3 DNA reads TGTGCCAGCAGCCCCGATACCCGGAGTTATAATTCACCCCTCCACTTT.

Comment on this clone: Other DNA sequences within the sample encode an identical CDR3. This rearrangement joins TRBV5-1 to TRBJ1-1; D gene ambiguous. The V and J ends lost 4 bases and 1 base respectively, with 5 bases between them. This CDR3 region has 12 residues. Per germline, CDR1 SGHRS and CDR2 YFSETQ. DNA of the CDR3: TGCGCCAGCAGCCCGGGGAACACTGAAGCTTTCTTT. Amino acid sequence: CASSPGNTEAFF.

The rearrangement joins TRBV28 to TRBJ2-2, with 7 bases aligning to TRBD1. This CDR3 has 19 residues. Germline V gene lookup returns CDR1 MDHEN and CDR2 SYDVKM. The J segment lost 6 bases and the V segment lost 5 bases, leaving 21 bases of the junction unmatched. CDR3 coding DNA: TGTGCCAGCAGTATAGGGGGCATATTAGATTGGCTTGGCGCCGGGGAGCTGTTTTTT. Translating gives CASSIGGILDWLGAGELFF.

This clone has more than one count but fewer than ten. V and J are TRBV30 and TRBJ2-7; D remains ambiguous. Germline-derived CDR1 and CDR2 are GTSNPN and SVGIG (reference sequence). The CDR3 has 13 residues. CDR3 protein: CAWSVLENNEQFV. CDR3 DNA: TGTGCCTGGAGTGTGCTGGAGAACAATGAGCAGTTCGTC.

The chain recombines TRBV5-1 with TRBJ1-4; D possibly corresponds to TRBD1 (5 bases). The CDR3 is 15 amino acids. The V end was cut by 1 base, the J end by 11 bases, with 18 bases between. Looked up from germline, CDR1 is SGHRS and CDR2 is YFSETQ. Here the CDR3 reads CASSLRGSLPEKLFF. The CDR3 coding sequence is TGCGCCAGCAGCTTGAGGGGCTCTCTCCCCGAGAAACTGTTTTTT.

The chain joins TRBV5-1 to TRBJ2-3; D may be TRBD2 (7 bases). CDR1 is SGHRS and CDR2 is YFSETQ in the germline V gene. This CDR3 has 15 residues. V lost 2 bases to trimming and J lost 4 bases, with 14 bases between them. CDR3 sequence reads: CASSLNGGRADTQYF. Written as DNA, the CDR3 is TGCGCCAGCAGCTTAAACGGGGGGCGGGCAGATACGCAGTATTTT.